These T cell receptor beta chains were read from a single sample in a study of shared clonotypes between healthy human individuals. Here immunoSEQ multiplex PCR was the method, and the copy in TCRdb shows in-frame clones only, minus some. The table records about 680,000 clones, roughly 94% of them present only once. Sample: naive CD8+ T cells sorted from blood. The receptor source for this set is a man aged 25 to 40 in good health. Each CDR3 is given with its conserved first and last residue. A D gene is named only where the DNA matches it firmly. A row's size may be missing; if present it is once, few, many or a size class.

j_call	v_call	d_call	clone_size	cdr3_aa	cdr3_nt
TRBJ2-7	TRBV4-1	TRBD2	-	CASSQEGLAGYEQYF	TGCGCCAGCAGCCAGGAGGGACTAGCGGGATACGAGCAGTACTTC
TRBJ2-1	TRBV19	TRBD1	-	CASSIDPRRPTTGADSGSYNEQFF	TGTGCCAGTAGTATAGACCCACGGAGACCGACCACAGGGGCCGACTCCGGGTCCTACAATGAGCAGTTCTTC
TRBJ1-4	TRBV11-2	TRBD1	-	CASSSADREYEKLFF	TGTGCCAGCAGCTCCGCGGACAGGGAATATGAAAAACTGTTTTTT
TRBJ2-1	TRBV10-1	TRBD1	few	CASSAGTGSYNEQFF	TGCGCCAGCAGTGCCGGGACAGGGTCTTACAATGAGCAGTTCTTC
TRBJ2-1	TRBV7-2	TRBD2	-	CASSLLAAMYNEQFF	TGTGCCAGCAGCTTACTAGCGGCAATGTACAATGAGCAGTTCTTC
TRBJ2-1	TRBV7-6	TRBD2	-	CASSLAPGIAGGSYNEQFF	TGTGCCAGCAGCTTAGCGCCGGGGATAGCGGGAGGATCCTACAATGAGCAGTTCTTC
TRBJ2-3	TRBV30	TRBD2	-	CAWSGIGGRVQKADTQYF	TGTGCCTGGAGTGGTATTGGCGGGAGGGTGCAGAAGGCAGATACGCAGTATTTT
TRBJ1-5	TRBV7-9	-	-	CASSLVGNQPQHF	TGTGCCAGCAGCTTAGTGGGGAATCAGCCCCAGCATTTT
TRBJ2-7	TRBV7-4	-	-	CASSSRQAQRYEQYF	TGTGCCAGCAGCTCACGGCAGGCACAGCGCTACGAGCAGTACTTC
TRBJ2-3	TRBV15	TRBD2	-	CATSSGVLAGVNTDTQYF	TGTGCCACCAGCTCAGGGGTCCTAGCGGGGGTCAACACAGATACGCAGTATTTT
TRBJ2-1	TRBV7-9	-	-	CASSLASGNPAANEQFF	TGTGCCAGCAGCTTAGCGTCGGGTAACCCCGCGGCCAATGAGCAGTTCTTC